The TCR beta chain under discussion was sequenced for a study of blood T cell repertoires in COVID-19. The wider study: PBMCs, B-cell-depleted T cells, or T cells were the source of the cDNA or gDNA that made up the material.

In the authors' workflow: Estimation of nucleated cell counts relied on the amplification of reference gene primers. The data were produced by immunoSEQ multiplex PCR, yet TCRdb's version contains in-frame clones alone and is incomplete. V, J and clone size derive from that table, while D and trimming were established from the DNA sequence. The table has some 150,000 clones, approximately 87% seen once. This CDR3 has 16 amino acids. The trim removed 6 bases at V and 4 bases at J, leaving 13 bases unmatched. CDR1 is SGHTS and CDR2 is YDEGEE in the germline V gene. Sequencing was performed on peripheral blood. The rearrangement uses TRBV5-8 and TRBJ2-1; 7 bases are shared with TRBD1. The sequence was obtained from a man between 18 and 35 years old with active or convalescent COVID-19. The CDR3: CASTDQDRTLYNEQFF. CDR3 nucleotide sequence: TGTGCCAGCACCGATCAGGACAGGACCCTATACAATGAGCAGTTCTTC.